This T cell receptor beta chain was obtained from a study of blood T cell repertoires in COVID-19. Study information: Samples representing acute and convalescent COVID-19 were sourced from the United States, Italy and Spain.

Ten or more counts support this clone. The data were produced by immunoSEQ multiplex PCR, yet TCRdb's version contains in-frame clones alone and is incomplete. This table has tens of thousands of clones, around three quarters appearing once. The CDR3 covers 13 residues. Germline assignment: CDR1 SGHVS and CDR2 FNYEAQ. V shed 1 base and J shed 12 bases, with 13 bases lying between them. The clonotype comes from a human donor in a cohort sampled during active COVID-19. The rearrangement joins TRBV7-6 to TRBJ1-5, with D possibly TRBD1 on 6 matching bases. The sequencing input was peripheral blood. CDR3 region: CASSLETGRIQHF. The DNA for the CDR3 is TGTGCCAGCAGCTTAGAGACAGGCCGAATCCAGCATTTT.